This T cell receptor beta chain came from a study of blood T cell repertoires in COVID-19. The J segment lost 9 bases and the V segment lost 3 bases, leaving 6 bases of the junction unmatched. The CDR3 has 14 amino acids. CDR1 SGHRS and CDR2 YFSETQ come from the germline V gene. Authors' methods: Counts of nucleated cells, estimated from reference gene primer amplification, were obtained. Sequencing used immunoSEQ multiplex PCR; TCRdb keeps in-frame clones, though not all of them. The V and J calls and clone size come from that table; D and trimming were worked out from the DNA. The sample contains approximately 300,000 clones, 85% to 90% of which appear only once.

The J gene is TRBJ1-6, the V gene TRBV5-1; 7 nucleotides agree with TRBD1. Sequencing was done on a sample of PBMCs or T cells enriched from blood (not recorded which). This TCR was recovered from a woman aged 18-30 years who had recovered from COVID-19. The CDR3 DNA is TGCGCCAGCAGCTCCGGAGGGGGCAGTTCACCCCTCCACTTT. Its translation is CASSSGGGSSPLHF.